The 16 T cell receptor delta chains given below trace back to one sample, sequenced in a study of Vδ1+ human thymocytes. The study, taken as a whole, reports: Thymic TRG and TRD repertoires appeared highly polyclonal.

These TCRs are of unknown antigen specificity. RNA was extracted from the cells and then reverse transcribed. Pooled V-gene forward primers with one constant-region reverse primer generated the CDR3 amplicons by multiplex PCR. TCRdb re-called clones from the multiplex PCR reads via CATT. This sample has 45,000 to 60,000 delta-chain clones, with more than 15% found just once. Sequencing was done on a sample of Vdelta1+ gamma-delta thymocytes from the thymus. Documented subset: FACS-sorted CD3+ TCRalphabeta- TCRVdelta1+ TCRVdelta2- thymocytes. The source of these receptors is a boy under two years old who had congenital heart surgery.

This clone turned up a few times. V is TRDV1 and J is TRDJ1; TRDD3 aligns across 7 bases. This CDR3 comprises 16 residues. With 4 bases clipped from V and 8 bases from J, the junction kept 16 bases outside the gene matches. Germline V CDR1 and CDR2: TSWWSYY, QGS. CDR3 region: CALGGQKVRGGPKLIF. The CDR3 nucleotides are TGTGCTCTTGGGGGGCAAAAAGTACGTGGGGGACCGAAACTCATCTTT.

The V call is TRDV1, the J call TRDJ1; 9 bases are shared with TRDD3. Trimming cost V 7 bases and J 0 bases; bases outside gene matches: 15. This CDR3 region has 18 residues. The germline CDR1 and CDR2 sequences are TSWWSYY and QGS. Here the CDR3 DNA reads TGTGCTCTTGAAGATCCGGGGGATACTAGAGCGTACACCGATAAACTCATCTTT. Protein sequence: CALEDPGDTRAYTDKLIF.

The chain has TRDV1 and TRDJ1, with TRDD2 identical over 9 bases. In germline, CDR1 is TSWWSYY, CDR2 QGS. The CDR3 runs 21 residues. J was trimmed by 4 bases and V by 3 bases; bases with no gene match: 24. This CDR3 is CALGDLRPSYGIGGFCDKLIF. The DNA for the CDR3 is TGTGCTCTTGGGGATCTCCGGCCTTCCTACGGAATTGGGGGTTTTTGCGATAAACTCATCTTT.

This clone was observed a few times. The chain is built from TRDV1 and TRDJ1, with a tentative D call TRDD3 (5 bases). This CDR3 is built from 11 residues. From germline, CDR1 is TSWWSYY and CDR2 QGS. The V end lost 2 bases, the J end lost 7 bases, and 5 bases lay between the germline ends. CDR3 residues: CALGEWGKLIF. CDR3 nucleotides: TGTGCTCTTGGGGAATGGGGTAAACTCATCTTT.

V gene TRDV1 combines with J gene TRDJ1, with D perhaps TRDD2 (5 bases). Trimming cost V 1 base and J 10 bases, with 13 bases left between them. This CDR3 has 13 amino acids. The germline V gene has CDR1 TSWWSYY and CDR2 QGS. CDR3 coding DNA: TGTGCTCTTGGGGAACACCATTCCTTGGGACTCATCTTT. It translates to CALGEHHSLGLIF.

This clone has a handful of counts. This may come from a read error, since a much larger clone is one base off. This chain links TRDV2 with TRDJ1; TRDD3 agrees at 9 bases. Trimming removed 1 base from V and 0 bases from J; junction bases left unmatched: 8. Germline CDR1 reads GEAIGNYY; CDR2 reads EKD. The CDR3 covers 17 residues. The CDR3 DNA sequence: TGTGCCTGTGACACACCATGCTGGGGGATCCACACCGATAAACTCATCTTT. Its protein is CACDTPCWGIHTDKLIF.

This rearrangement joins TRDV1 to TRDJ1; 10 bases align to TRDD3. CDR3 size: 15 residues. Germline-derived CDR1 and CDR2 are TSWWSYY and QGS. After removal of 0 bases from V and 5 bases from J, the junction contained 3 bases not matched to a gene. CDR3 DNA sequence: TGTGCTCTTGGGGAACTGGGGGATACGCATGATAAACTCATCTTT. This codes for CALGELGDTHDKLIF.

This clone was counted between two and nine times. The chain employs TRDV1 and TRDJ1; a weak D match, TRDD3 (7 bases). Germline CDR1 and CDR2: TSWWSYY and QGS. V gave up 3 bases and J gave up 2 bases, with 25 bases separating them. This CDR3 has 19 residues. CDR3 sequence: CALGDPSYFWGALTDKLIF. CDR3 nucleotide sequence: TGTGCTCTTGGGGATCCATCCTACTTCTGGGGGGCCTTAACCGATAAACTCATCTTT.

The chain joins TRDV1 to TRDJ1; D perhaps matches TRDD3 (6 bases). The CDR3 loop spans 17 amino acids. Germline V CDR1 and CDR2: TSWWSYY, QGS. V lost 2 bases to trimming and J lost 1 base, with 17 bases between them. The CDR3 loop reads CALGEFRLGVCTDKLIF. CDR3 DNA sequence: TGTGCTCTTGGGGAATTTAGGTTGGGGGTCTGCACCGATAAACTCATCTTT.

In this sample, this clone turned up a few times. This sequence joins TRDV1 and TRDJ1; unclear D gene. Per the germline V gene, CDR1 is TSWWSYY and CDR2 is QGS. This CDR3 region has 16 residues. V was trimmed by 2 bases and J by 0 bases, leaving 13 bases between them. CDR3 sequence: CALGEDYYPYTDKLIF. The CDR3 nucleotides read TGTGCTCTTGGGGAAGATTACTACCCCTACACCGATAAACTCATCTTT.

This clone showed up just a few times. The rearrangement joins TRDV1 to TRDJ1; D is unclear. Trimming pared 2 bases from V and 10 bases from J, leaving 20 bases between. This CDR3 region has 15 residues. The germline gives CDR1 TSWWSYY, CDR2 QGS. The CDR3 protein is CALGEYLAPPARLIF. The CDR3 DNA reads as TGTGCTCTTGGGGAATACCTCGCACCACCCGCGAGACTCATCTTT.

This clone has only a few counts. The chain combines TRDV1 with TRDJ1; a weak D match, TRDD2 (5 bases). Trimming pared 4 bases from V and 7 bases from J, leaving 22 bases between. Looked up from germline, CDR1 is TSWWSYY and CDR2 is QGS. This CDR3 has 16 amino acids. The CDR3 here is CALGASSFLPTFKLIF. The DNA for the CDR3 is TGTGCTCTTGGGGCGTCAAGTTTCCTCCCGACTTTTAAACTCATCTTT.

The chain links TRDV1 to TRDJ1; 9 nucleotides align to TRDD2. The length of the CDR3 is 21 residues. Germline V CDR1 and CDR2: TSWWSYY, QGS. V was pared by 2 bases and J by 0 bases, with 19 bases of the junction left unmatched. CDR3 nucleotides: TGTGCTCTTGGGGAAACCCTTCCTACGTTTTTAGGGGGTCCTCACACCGATAAACTCATCTTT. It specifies CALGETLPTFLGGPHTDKLIF.

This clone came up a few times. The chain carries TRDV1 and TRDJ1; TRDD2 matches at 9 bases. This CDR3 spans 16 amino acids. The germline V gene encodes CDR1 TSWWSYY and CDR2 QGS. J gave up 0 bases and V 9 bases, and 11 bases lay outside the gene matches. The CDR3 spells CALGLPTGPDTDKLIF. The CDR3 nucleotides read TGTGCTCTGGGCCTTCCTACTGGCCCGGACACCGATAAACTCATCTTT.

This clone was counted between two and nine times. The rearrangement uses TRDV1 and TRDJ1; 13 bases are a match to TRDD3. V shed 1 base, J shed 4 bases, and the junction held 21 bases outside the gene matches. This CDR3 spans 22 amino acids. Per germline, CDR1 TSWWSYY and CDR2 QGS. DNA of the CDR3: TGTGCTCTTGGGGAACGGCTATCCTACCAAAGGGTACTGGGGGATACGGACGATAAACTCATCTTT. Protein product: CALGERLSYQRVLGDTDDKLIF.

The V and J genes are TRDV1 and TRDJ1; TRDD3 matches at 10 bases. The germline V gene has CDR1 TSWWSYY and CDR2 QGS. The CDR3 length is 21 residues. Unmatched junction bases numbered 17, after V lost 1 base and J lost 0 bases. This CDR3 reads CALGEPFSYDGGYTNTDKLIF. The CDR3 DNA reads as TGTGCTCTTGGGGAACCATTTTCCTACGATGGGGGATACACAAACACCGATAAACTCATCTTT.